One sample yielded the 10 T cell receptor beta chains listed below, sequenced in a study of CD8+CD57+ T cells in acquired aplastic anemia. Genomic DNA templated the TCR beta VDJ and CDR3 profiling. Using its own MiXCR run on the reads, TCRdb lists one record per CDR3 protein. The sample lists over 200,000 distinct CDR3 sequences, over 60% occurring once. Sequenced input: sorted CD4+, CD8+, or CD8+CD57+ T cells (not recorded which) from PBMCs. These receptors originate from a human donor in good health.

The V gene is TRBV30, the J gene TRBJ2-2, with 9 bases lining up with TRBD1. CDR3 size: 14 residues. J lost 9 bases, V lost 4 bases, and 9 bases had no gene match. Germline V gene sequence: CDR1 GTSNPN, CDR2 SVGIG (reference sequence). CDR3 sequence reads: CAWTAGDRDWELFF. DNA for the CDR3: TGTGCCTGGACCGCGGGGGACAGGGATTGGGAGCTGTTTTTT.

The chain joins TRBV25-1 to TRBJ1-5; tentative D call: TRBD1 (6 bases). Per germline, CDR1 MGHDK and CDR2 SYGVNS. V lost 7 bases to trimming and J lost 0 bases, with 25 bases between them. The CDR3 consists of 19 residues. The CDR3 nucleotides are TGTGCCAGCACTCGAAGAGAGGGGACACCTTATTATAGCAATCAGCCCCAGCATTTT. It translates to CASTRREGTPYYSNQPQHF.

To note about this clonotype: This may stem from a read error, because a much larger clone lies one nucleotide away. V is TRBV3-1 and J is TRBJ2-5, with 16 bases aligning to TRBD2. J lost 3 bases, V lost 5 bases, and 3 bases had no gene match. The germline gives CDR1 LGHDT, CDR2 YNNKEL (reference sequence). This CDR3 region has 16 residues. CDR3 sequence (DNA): TGTGCCAGCAGCACCGGGACTAGCGGGAGGGAAGAGACCCAGTACTTC. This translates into CASSTGTSGREETQYF.

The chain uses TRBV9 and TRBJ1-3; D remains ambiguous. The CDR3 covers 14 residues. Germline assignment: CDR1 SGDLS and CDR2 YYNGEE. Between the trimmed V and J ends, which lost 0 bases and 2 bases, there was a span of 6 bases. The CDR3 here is CASSVGGTGNTIYF. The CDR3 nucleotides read TGTGCCAGCAGCGTAGGGGGTACTGGAAACACCATATATTTT.

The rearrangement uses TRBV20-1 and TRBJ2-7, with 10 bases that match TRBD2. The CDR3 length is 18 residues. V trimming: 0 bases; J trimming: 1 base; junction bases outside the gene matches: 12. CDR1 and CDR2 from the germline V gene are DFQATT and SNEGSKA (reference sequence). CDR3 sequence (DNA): TGCAGTGCTAGAGACCCTAGCGGGGGAGGCCACCCTTCCTACGAGCAGTACTTC. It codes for CSARDPSGGGHPSYEQYF.

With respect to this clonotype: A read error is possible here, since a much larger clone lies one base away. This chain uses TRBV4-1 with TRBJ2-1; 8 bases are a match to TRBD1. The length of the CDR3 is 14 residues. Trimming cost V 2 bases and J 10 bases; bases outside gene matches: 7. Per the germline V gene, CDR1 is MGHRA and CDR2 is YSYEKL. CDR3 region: CASSQHGQGLEQFF. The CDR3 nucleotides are TGCGCCAGCAGCCAACACGGACAGGGCCTCGAGCAGTTCTTC.

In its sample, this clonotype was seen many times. The CDR3, as DNA: TGTGCCAGCAGGGGAGACAGGGTAAATAATGGCTACACCTTC. Amino acids: CASRGDRVNNGYTF. The chain is built from TRBV7-9 and TRBJ1-2; 7 bases match TRBD1. The V segment lost 6 bases and the J segment 6 bases; nucleotides outside the gene matches: 10. Germline V lookup: CDR1 SEHNR, CDR2 FQNEAQ (reference sequence). The CDR3 is 14 residues long.

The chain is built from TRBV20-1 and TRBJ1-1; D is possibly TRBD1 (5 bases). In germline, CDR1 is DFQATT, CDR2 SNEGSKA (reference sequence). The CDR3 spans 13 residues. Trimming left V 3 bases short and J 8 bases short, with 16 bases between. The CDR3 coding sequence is TGCAGTGCTAGGAAAAACCGGGACTGGGAAGCTTTCTTT. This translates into CSARKNRDWEAFF.

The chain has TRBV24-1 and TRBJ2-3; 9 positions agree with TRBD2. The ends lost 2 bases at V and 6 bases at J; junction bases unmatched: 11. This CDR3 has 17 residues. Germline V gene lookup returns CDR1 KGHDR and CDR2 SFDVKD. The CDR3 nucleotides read TGTGCCACCAGTGATTCCTCAGGGCGGGAGGGCCGGGATACGCAGTATTTT. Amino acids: CATSDSSGREGRDTQYF.

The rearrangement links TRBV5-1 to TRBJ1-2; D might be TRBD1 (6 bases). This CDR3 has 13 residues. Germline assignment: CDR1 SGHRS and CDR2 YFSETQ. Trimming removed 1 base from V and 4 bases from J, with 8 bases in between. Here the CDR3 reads CASSLMDSYGYTF. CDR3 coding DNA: TGCGCCAGCAGCTTGATGGACAGCTATGGCTACACCTTC.